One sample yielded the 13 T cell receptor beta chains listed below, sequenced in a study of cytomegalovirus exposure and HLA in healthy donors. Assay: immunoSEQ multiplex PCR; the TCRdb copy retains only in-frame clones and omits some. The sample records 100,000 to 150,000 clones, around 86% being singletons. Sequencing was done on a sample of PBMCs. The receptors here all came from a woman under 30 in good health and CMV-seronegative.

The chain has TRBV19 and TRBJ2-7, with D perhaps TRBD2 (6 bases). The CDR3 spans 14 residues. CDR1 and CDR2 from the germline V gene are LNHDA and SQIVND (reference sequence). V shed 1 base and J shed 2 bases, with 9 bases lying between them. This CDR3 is CASSIVREAYEQYF. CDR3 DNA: TGTGCCAGTAGTATAGTCAGGGAGGCCTACGAGCAGTACTTC.

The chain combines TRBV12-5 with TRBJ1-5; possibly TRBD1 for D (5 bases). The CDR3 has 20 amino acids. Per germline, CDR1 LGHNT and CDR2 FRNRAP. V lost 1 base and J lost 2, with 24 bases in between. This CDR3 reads CASGLAALGAPPLGNQPQHF. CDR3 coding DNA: TGTGCTAGTGGTTTGGCCGCCCTTGGGGCACCTCCTTTAGGCAATCAGCCCCAGCATTTT.

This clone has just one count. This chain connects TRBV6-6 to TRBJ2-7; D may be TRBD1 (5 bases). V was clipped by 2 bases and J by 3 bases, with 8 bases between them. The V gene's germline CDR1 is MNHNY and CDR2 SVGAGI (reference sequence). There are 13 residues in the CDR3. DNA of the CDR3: TGTGCCAGCAGTTACCGCCAGGGCTACGAGCAGTACTTC. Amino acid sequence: CASSYRQGYEQYF.

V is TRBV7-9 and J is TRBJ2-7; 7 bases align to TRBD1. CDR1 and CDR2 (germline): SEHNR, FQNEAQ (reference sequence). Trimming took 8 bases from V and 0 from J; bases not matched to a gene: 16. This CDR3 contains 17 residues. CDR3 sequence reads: CASAPRGGTRSSYEQYF. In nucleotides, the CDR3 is TGTGCCAGCGCACCGAGAGGGGGCACCCGAAGCTCCTACGAGCAGTACTTC.

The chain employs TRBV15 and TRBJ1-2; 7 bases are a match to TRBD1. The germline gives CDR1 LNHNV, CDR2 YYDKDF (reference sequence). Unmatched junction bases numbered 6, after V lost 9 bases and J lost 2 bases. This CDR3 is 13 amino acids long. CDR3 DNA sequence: TGTGCCACTCCTGCCAGGGGGAACTATGGCTACACCTTC. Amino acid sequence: CATPARGNYGYTF.

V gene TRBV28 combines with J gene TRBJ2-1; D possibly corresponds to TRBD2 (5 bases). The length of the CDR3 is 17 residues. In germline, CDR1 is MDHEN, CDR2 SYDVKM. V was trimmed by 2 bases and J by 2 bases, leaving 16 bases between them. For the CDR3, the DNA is TGTGCCAGCAGTTTAATCCCTTCGGAGGTCCCCTACAATGAGCAGTTCTTC. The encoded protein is CASSLIPSEVPYNEQFF.

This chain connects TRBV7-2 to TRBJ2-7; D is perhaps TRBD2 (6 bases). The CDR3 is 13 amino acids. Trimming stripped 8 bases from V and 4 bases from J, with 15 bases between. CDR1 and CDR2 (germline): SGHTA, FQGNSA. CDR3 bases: TGTGCCAGCGGGGGGAGTGCGGTTTACGAGCAGTACTTC. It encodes CASGGSAVYEQYF.

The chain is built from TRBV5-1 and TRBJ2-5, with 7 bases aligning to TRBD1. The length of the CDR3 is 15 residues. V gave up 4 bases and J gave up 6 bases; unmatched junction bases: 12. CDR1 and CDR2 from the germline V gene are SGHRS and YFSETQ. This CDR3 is CASSPAVDRDKTQYF. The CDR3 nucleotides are TGCGCCAGCAGCCCGGCGGTAGACAGGGACAAGACCCAGTACTTC.

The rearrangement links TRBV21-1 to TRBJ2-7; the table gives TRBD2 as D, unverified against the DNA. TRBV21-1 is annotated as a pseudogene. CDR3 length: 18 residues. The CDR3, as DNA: TGTGCCAGCAGCCCCGTGGAAAAGCGGGAGTTTAGAATTCGCGAGCAGTACTTC. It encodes CASSPVEKREFRIREQYF.

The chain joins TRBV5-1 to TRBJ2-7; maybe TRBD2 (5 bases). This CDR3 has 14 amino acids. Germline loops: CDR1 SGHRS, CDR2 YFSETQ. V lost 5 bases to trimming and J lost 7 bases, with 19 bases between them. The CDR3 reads CASSWDLAAGEQYF. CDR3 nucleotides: TGCGCCAGCAGTTGGGATCTAGCCGCTGGGGAGCAGTACTTC.

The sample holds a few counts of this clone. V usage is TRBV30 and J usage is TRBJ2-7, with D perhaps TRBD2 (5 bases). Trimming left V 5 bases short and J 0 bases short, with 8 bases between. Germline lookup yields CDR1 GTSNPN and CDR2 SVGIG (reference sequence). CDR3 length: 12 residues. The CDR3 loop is CAWSTISYEQYF. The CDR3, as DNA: TGTGCCTGGTCGACTATCTCCTACGAGCAGTACTTC.

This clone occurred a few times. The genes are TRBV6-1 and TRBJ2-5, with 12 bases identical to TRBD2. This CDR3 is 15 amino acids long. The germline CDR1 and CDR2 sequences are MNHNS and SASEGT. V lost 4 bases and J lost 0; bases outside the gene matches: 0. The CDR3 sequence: CASSGLAGDQETQYF. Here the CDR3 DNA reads TGTGCCAGCAGTGGACTAGCGGGAGACCAAGAGACCCAGTACTTC.

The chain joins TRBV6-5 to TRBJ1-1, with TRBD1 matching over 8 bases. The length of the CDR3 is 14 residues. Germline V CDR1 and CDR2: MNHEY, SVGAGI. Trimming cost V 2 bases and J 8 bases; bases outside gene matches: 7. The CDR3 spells CASSYDIGQGEAFF. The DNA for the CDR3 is TGTGCCAGCAGTTACGACATCGGACAGGGAGAAGCTTTCTTT.